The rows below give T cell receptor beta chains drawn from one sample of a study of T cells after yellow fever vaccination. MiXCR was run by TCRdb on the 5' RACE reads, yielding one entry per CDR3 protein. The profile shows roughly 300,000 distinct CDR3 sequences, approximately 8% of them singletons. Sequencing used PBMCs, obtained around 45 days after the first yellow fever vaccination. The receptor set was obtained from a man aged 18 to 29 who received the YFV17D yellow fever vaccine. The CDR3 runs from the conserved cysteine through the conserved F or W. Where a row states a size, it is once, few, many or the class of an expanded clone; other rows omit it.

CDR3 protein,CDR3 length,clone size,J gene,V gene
CASSYRVGGQPQHF,14,few,TRBJ1-5,TRBV6-5
CASSHRLDQPQHF,13,.,TRBJ1-5,TRBV4-1
CASSQGQGARETQYF,15,few,TRBJ2-5,TRBV12-3/TRBV12-4
CASSFRAVDNEQFF,14,once,TRBJ2-1,TRBV7-2
CASSQDRYGQETQYF,15,few,TRBJ2-5,TRBV4-3
CAISLLNGGTSSSDTQYF,18,few,TRBJ2-3,TRBV10-3
CASRQGRRAEAFF,13,.,TRBJ1-1,TRBV6-1
CASSPMTGQNTEAFF,15,few,TRBJ1-1,TRBV18
CASSLGTGRSYEQYF,15,few,TRBJ2-7,TRBV7-2
CASSLHQGRVREKLFF,16,many,TRBJ1-4,TRBV11-2
CATSNRGWGPETQYF,15,.,TRBJ2-5,TRBV15
CASSQDLGNEQFF,13,.,TRBJ2-1,TRBV14
CASSYGTEYTDTQYF,15,few,TRBJ2-3,TRBV6-5
CASSYSRPSDRPGNEQFF,18,.,TRBJ2-1,TRBV11-2
CASSIPYNEQFF,12,.,TRBJ2-1,TRBV27
CASSSAIATNEKLFF,15,few,TRBJ1-4,TRBV25-1
CASSAMIRDNSPLHF,15,many,TRBJ1-6,TRBV7-6
CASSVSDRPGELFF,14,few,TRBJ2-2,TRBV9
CASSSTGYGAYEQYF,15,.,TRBJ2-7,TRBV5-1
CASSARGDTQYF,12,few,TRBJ2-3,TRBV9
CASSLSGGTDYNEQFF,16,many,TRBJ2-1,TRBV5-1
CAISPGLYGYTF,12,.,TRBJ1-2,TRBV4-2
CASSLALDAGGFYNEQFF,18,few,TRBJ2-1,TRBV5-1
CSALGLRQFF,10,.,TRBJ2-1,TRBV20-1
CASSPGTGNLYGYTF,15,few,TRBJ1-2,TRBV4-1
CASSRHGQDGTEAFF,15,many,TRBJ1-1,TRBV7-9
CASSLIRGSSTDTQYF,16,few,TRBJ2-3,TRBV7-2
CSGGADDTQYF,11,.,TRBJ2-3,TRBV20-1
CASRRGDGELFF,12,few,TRBJ2-2,TRBV4-1
CASSALSGTGVADTQYF,17,.,TRBJ2-3,TRBV5-1
CASSHHSGRGSGANVLTF,18,few,TRBJ2-6,TRBV4-1
CASNPNPGQGHSPLHF,16,.,TRBJ1-6,TRBV27
CASRPWDRGTDTQYF,15,few,TRBJ2-3,TRBV6-1
CSARDVRSWDTQYF,14,.,TRBJ2-3,TRBV20-1
CASSLELISTDTQYF,15,few,TRBJ2-3,TRBV7-2
CASSPGGGHSGRADTQYF,18,few,TRBJ2-3,TRBV7-6
CASSLVQGGGEKLFF,15,many,TRBJ1-4,TRBV7-6
CASSLANREGRTEDFF,16,.,TRBJ1-1,TRBV7-8
CASSQAGGGRGEQFF,15,few,TRBJ2-1,TRBV4-2
CASSLMSTGTNYGYTF,16,few,TRBJ1-2,TRBV7-2
CASSQGTGHGNTIYF,15,few,TRBJ1-3,TRBV4-3
CASSRTSGGASGELFF,16,.,TRBJ2-2,TRBV27
CASSQALRSMGDNEQFF,17,few,TRBJ2-1,TRBV4-2
CASSQTPLGGSDTQYF,16,.,TRBJ2-3,TRBV4-1
CASSRDRAELFF,12,.,TRBJ2-2,TRBV5-4
CASSLLGSKAFF,12,few,TRBJ1-1,TRBV7-2
CASSAETPGGRNSPLHF,17,.,TRBJ1-6,TRBV9
CSARDHRQGTYEQYF,15,many,TRBJ2-7,TRBV20-1
CSARVGGGGTGAQYF,15,.,TRBJ2-3,TRBV20-1
CASRSRDSLNTEAFF,15,.,TRBJ1-1,TRBV7-9
CASSSRGQGQETQYF,15,few,TRBJ2-5,TRBV12-3/TRBV12-4
CAASLRTDTQYF,12,.,TRBJ2-3,TRBV28
CASSWGGNTIYF,12,.,TRBJ1-3,TRBV5-5
CASSPRGYNEQFF,13,many,TRBJ2-1,TRBV18
CASSFTGGWTLQELFF,16,.,TRBJ2-2,TRBV5-1